The 5 T cell receptor beta chains given below trace back to one sample, sequenced in a study of blood T cell repertoires in COVID-19. Repertoires were generated with immunoSEQ multiplex PCR, while TCRdb's copy carries only in-frame clones and drops some. The table records tens of thousands of clones, roughly 86% of them present only once. The sequenced material came from peripheral blood. These receptors all stem from a man aged 60 to 75 with active COVID-19.

The genes are TRBV5-1 and TRBJ2-3; D might be TRBD2 (6 bases). CDR1 is SGHRS, CDR2 YFSETQ, per germline. Trimming shortened V by 4 bases and J by 2 bases, and 23 bases separated the two germline ends. The CDR3 runs 18 residues. CDR3 nucleotide sequence: TGCGCCAGCAGCCCGGCGGGACCGCTATCGCCCAACACAGATACGCAGTATTTT. Encoded protein: CASSPAGPLSPNTDTQYF.

The chain carries TRBV3-1 (or the pseudogene TRBV3-2) and TRBJ2-1; 7 nucleotides match TRBD2. CDR3 length equals 14 residues. J lost 8 bases, V lost 4 bases, and 8 bases had no gene match. The germline V gene has CDR1 LGHDT and CDR2 YNNKEL (reference sequence). The CDR3 loop reads CASSPGGGHDEQFF. CDR3 bases: TGTGCCAGCAGCCCGGGCGGGGGTCACGATGAGCAGTTCTTC.

The chain is built from TRBV7-8 and TRBJ2-5; tentatively, D is TRBD2 (6 bases). V lost 7 bases to trimming and J lost 2 bases, with 17 bases between them. This CDR3 contains 15 residues. Germline V gene lookup returns CDR1 SGHVS and CDR2 FQNEAQ. CDR3: CASTNPWGTQETQYF. CDR3 coding DNA: TGTGCCAGCACCAACCCCTGGGGGACTCAAGAGACCCAGTACTTC.

The genes are TRBV7-3 and TRBJ2-2, with 7 bases fitting TRBD2. The CDR3 sequence is 15 residues long. V trimming: 4 bases; J trimming: 5 bases; junction bases outside the gene matches: 7. The V gene's germline CDR1 is SGHTA and CDR2 FQGTGA. DNA for the CDR3: TGTGCCAGCAGCTCAGGACTCGGGGGGACCGGGGAGCTGTTTTTT. Its protein product is CASSSGLGGTGELFF.

A single count supports this clone. This rearrangement joins TRBV19 to TRBJ2-7, with TRBD2 as a possible D gene (6 bases). This CDR3 spans 14 amino acids. Between the trimmed V and J ends, which lost 5 bases and 4 bases, there was a span of 15 bases. Per the germline V gene, CDR1 is LNHDA and CDR2 is SQIVND (reference sequence). CDR3 region: CASSWGEATYEQYF. CDR3 nucleotides: TGTGCCAGTAGTTGGGGGGAAGCTACTTACGAGCAGTACTTC.